This paragraph covers one T cell receptor (beta chain) sequence. The antigen remains undetermined. These data are taken from a study of T cells expressing NK-cell markers. Broader study findings: Researchers report these clonotypes also headed the CD3+CD56-NKG2C+ fraction in a few donors.

Production of TCR beta cDNA relied on 5'RACE template switching with UMIs. Reanalyzing the 5' RACE reads, TCRdb keeps one entry per CDR3 protein, without DNA. This sample's table has 250,000 to 300,000 distinct CDR3 sequences. CDR3 length equals 14 residues. The germline CDR1 and CDR2 sequences are DFQATT and SNEGSKA (reference sequence). The receptor's source is a woman between 18 and 70 years old in good health. Sequenced input: blood T cells: a sorted CD56 or NKG2C T cell subset, CD4+ or CD8+ T cells, or bulk PBMC T cells (not recorded which). The J gene is TRBJ1-5, the V gene TRBV20-1; TCRdb calls TRBD1, which cannot be checked without DNA. This CDR3 is CSGRRGGSNQPQHF.